Listed here are 25 T cell receptor beta chains from one sample, sequenced in a study of T cell responses to AZD1222 COVID-19 vaccine. Only in-frame clones appear in the TCRdb table, and some are missing; sequencing was by immunoSEQ multiplex PCR. The data contain about 260,000 clones, approximately 93% of them singletons. This specimen was peripheral blood, taken on day 0 of AZD1222 vaccination. These receptors were collected from an adult in good health.

This chain links TRBV19 with TRBJ2-7, with TRBD1 identical over 7 bases. The CDR3 covers 13 residues. Trimming removed 4 bases from V and 3 bases from J; junction bases left unmatched: 3. Looked up from germline, CDR1 is LNHDA and CDR2 is SQIVND (reference sequence). Here the CDR3 DNA reads TGTGCCAGTAGTAGGGGACAGCACTACGAGCAGTACTTC. Translated: CASSRGQHYEQYF.

The chain employs TRBV28 and TRBJ1-2; D might be TRBD1 (5 bases). Trimming cost V 8 bases and J 8 bases, with 15 bases left between them. The CDR3 contains 12 residues. Germline assignment: CDR1 MDHEN and CDR2 SYDVKM. DNA for the CDR3: TGTGCCAGCTCGCGGGGCCCTTGGGGCTACACCTTC. It yields the protein CASSRGPWGYTF.

This clone turned up a few times. The CDR3 protein is CASKSPVELNEKLFF. In DNA, the CDR3 is TGTGCCAGCAAGAGTCCGGTAGAACTTAATGAAAAACTGTTTTTT. V gene TRBV28 combines with J gene TRBJ1-4; D is ambiguous. Trimming took off 7 bases at V and 4 bases at J, with 16 bases between the two ends. The germline CDR1 and CDR2 sequences are MDHEN and SYDVKM. The CDR3 spans 15 residues.

The chain is built from TRBV6-2 or TRBV6-3 and TRBJ1-2; no reliable D call. CDR1 MNHEY and CDR2 SVGEGT come from the germline V gene. Trimming shortened V by 2 bases and J by 4 bases, and 8 bases separated the two germline ends. This CDR3 is 13 amino acids long. CDR3 bases: TGTGCCAGCAGTTACCTACGTGTCTATGGCTACACCTTC. Its translation is CASSYLRVYGYTF.

The chain employs TRBV28 and TRBJ2-5, with a possible D match to TRBD2 (5 bases). CDR1 is MDHEN, CDR2 SYDVKM, per germline. V was pared by 3 bases and J by 4 bases, with 15 bases between. The CDR3 is 15 amino acids. CDR3 DNA: TGTGCCAGCAGTTTGTTGGACGGACTTATAGAGACCCAGTACTTC. Amino acids: CASSLLDGLIETQYF.

The chain joins TRBV7-2 to TRBJ1-2, with a possible D match to TRBD1 (6 bases). The ends were cut back, 5 bases at V and 4 bases at J, with 17 bases in the middle. This CDR3 has 15 amino acids. The germline CDR1 and CDR2 sequences are SGHTA and FQGNSA. The CDR3 nucleotides read TGTGCCAGCAGCGGGGGGGCCGGGAACGCCTATGGCTACACCTTC. Its translation: CASSGGAGNAYGYTF.

This clone was seen just once. Here the CDR3 reads CASSPPPEGPSGNTIYF. DNA of the CDR3: TGTGCCAGCAGCCCCCCCCCGGAAGGACCCTCTGGAAACACCATATATTTT. The rearrangement links TRBV3-1 (or the pseudogene TRBV3-2) to TRBJ1-3; no reliable D call. Germline CDR1 LGHDT, CDR2 YNNKEL (reference sequence). The CDR3 covers 17 residues. Trimming cost V 4 bases and J 0 bases, with 16 bases left between them.

The CDR3 sequence is CASSLAGARANYGYTF. The CDR3 coding sequence is TGTGCCAGCAGCTTGGCGGGGGCGCGGGCTAACTATGGCTACACCTTC. J is TRBJ1-2 and V is TRBV5-4; D perhaps matches TRBD1 (6 bases). The germline V gene encodes CDR1 SGHNT and CDR2 YYREEE (reference sequence). The length of the CDR3 is 16 residues. Trimming removed 0 bases at V and 0 bases at J, with 12 bases between.

V is TRBV9 and J is TRBJ1-6; possibly TRBD1 for D (5 bases). CDR1 is SGDLS and CDR2 is YYNGEE in the germline V gene. This CDR3 region has 15 residues. Trimming took off 3 bases at V and 10 bases at J, with 17 bases between the two ends. The CDR3 is CASSATPVGDSPLHF. CDR3 DNA sequence: TGTGCCAGCAGCGCGACCCCGGTGGGGGACTCACCCCTCCACTTT.

The chain has TRBV18 and TRBJ2-3; no definite D call. Germline V gene data show CDR1 as KGHSH and CDR2 as LQKENI. V lost 3 bases, J lost 5 bases, and 6 bases lay in between. The CDR3 has 12 amino acids. The CDR3 sequence is CASSPREDTQYF. CDR3 nucleotide sequence: TGTGCCAGCTCACCCCGAGAAGATACGCAGTATTTT.

The chain uses TRBV5-1 and TRBJ2-6; D gene unclear. This CDR3 contains 16 residues. The V end lost 2 bases, the J end lost 2 bases, and 11 bases lay between the germline ends. CDR1 and CDR2 (germline): SGHRS, YFSETQ. CDR3: CASSFGILTGANVLTF. CDR3 nucleotides: TGCGCCAGCAGCTTTGGGATCCTCACTGGGGCCAACGTCCTGACTTTC. The full variable domain, in which reference TRBV5-1 and TRBJ2-6 provide the parts outside the CDR3, is KAGVTQTPRYLIKTRGQQVTLSCSPISGHRSVSWYQQTPGQGLQFLFEYFSETQRNKGNFPGRFSGRQFSNSRSEMNVSTLELGDSALYLCASSFGILTGANVLTFGAGSRLTVL.

This chain joins TRBV29-1 and TRBJ1-1; 8 bases map to TRBD1. The CDR3 sequence is 14 residues long. The germline gives CDR1 SQVTM, CDR2 ANQGSEA. The ends lost 4 bases at V and 1 base at J; junction bases unmatched: 5. The CDR3 region has the DNA TGCAGCGTTGGGGCCGGGACAGGGAACACTGAAGCTTTCTTT. Its protein product is CSVGAGTGNTEAFF.

This clone appeared a few times. The chain joins TRBV10-2 to TRBJ1-6; D not resolved. The length of the CDR3 is 12 residues. Germline V gives CDR1 WSHSY, CDR2 SAAADI. Trimming pared 2 bases from V and 13 bases from J, leaving 9 bases between. CDR3 sequence reads: CASSENKFPLHF. Written as DNA, the CDR3 is TGCGCCAGCAGTGAGAACAAATTCCCCCTCCACTTT.

The chain employs TRBV27 and TRBJ2-1; 8 bases agree with TRBD1. The CDR3 length is 15 residues. Germline values: CDR1 MNHEY, CDR2 SMNVEV (reference sequence). V was pared by 1 base and J by 4 bases, with 3 bases of the junction left unmatched. The CDR3 nucleotides are TGTGCCAGCAGTTTATTGGGACAGGATTACAATGAGCAGTTCTTC. Its protein product is CASSLLGQDYNEQFF.

The gene calls are TRBV27 and TRBJ2-5, with D possibly matching TRBD2 (6 bases). Germline-derived CDR1 and CDR2 are MNHEY and SMNVEV (reference sequence). The CDR3 extends over 15 amino acids. The V and J ends lost 6 bases and 2 bases respectively, with 16 bases between them. CDR3 loop: CASRPYTGRQETQYF. Here the CDR3 DNA reads TGTGCCAGCAGGCCCTACACCGGGAGACAAGAGACCCAGTACTTC.

The chain links TRBV4-1 to TRBJ2-1; 12 nucleotides agree with TRBD2. The junction had 6 bases not matched to a gene; V was cut back by 0 bases and J by 9 bases. The CDR3 has 16 residues. The V gene's germline CDR1 is MGHRA and CDR2 YSYEKL. This CDR3 reads CASSQDWASGGAEQFF. The CDR3 region has the DNA TGCGCCAGCAGCCAAGATTGGGCTAGCGGGGGGGCTGAGCAGTTCTTC.

The J gene is TRBJ2-5, the V gene TRBV28; D ambiguous. V was shortened by 2 bases and J by 4 bases, with 8 bases between the two germline ends. Germline V lookup: CDR1 MDHEN, CDR2 SYDVKM. The CDR3 is 13 amino acids. The DNA of the CDR3 is TGTGCCAGCAGTTTAACGGTCCGAGAGACCCAGTACTTC. It encodes CASSLTVRETQYF. Filled out from reference TRBV28 and TRBJ2-5, the complete variable domain reads DVKVTQSSRYLVKRTGEKVFLECVQDMDHENMFWYRQDPGLGLRLIYFSYDVKMKEKGDIPEGYSVSREKKERFSLILESASTNQTSMYLCASSLTVRETQYFGPGTRLLVL.

This clone has a single count. The rearrangement uses TRBV28 and TRBJ2-7; D gene uncertain. Germline V lookup: CDR1 MDHEN, CDR2 SYDVKM. Trimming cost V 6 bases and J 3 bases, with 9 bases left between them. This CDR3 spans 12 amino acids. The CDR3 bases are TGTGCCAGCAGCGTCGTGGGCTACGAGCAGTACTTC. It encodes CASSVVGYEQYF.

This clone was seen a single time. The rearrangement joins TRBV2 to TRBJ1-4; TRBD1 agrees at 7 bases. CDR3 length: 15 residues. CDR1 and CDR2 (germline): SNHLY, FYNNEI. J gave up 4 bases and V 6 bases, and 8 bases lay outside the gene matches. The CDR3 sequence is CASRDRTALNEKLFF. CDR3 bases: TGTGCCAGCAGGGACAGGACCGCCCTTAATGAAAAACTGTTTTTT. Together with reference TRBV2 and TRBJ1-4, the CDR3 gives the full variable domain: EPEVTQTPSHQVTQMGQEVILRCVPISNHLYFYWYRQILGQKVEFLVSFYNNEISEKSEIFDDQFSVERPDGSNFTLKIRSTKLEDSAMYFCASRDRTALNEKLFFGSGTQLSVL.

This chain links TRBV11-2 with TRBJ2-7, with TRBD2 matching over 8 bases. The germline gives CDR1 SGHAT, CDR2 FQNNGV. The CDR3 length is 13 residues. V lost 4 bases and J lost 5; bases outside the gene matches: 4. CDR3 sequence (DNA): TGTGCCAGCAGCTGGGGACTAGGAAACGAGCAGTACTTC. It specifies CASSWGLGNEQYF. The full variable domain, with the rest looked up from reference TRBV11-2 and TRBJ2-7, is EAGVAQSPRYKIIEKRQSVAFWCNPISGHATLYWYQQILGQGPKLLIQFQNNGVVDDSQLPKDRFSAERLKGVDSTLKIQPAKLEDSAVYLCASSWGLGNEQYFGPGTRLTVT.

The chain's CDR3 is CASTRTGQNLEQFF. DNA of the CDR3: TGTGCCAGCACCAGGACAGGGCAGAATTTAGAGCAGTTCTTC. The rearrangement links TRBV9 to TRBJ2-1; 8 bases fit TRBD1. The CDR3 is 14 residues long. The junction had 12 bases not matched to a gene; V was cut back by 6 bases and J by 10 bases. Germline V gives CDR1 SGDLS, CDR2 YYNGEE.

The chain has TRBV27 and TRBJ2-1; no firm D call. The CDR3 is made up of 12 amino acids. Deletions cut 5 bases from V and 6 bases from J, with 8 bases between. Germline-derived CDR1 and CDR2 are MNHEY and SMNVEV (reference sequence). CDR3 sequence reads: CASSPVGNEQFF. CDR3 DNA: TGTGCCAGCAGTCCGGTAGGCAATGAGCAGTTCTTC.

The chain uses TRBV15 and TRBJ2-7; D is unclear. CDR3 size: 13 residues. V shed 5 bases and J shed 2 bases, with 10 bases lying between them. Germline loops: CDR1 LNHNV, CDR2 YYDKDF (reference sequence). The CDR3 region has the DNA TGTGCCACCAGCCCGACTGATACCTACGAGCAGTACTTC. Residues: CATSPTDTYEQYF.

This clone appeared once. The CDR3 DNA sequence: TGTGCCAGCAGCTTAGAAGGGGGTTCCTACGAGCAGTACTTC. Residues: CASSLEGGSYEQYF. J is TRBJ2-7 and V is TRBV11-2, with TRBD1 as a possible D gene (6 bases). Germline V gene data show CDR1 as SGHAT and CDR2 as FQNNGV. The CDR3 has 14 residues. Trimming left V 0 bases short and J 1 base short, with 7 bases between. The variable domain in full, completed from reference TRBV11-2 and TRBJ2-7, reads EAGVAQSPRYKIIEKRQSVAFWCNPISGHATLYWYQQILGQGPKLLIQFQNNGVVDDSQLPKDRFSAERLKGVDSTLKIQPAKLEDSAVYLCASSLEGGSYEQYFGPGTRLTVT.

This chain connects TRBV28 to TRBJ2-1; D is unresolved. This CDR3 comprises 13 residues. With 3 bases removed from V and 0 bases from J, the gap between germline ends came to 3 bases. The germline gives CDR1 MDHEN, CDR2 SYDVKM. The chain's CDR3 is CASSLPSYNEQFF. The DNA of the CDR3 is TGTGCCAGCAGTTTGCCCTCCTACAATGAGCAGTTCTTC.